The present TCR beta chain was sequenced within a study of cytomegalovirus exposure and HLA in healthy donors. Overall study findings and caveats: Roughly uniform sequencing depth across donors was assumed, possibly incorrectly. As a later analysis revealed, the rate of TCR association differed by HLA locus, with DRB1 most and HLA-C fewest. The study carried out a later analysis of TCR beta sequences. It associated 15,000 to 20,000 of them with specific HLA alleles at a false discovery rate of 0.05.

Primers for the PCR totalled 60 Vbeta and 13 Jbeta. Clones were read by immunoSEQ multiplex PCR, and TCRdb kept only the in-frame ones, dropping some. Altogether 85,000 to 120,000 clones are present, roughly 83% being singletons, with the ten largest covering about 2.5%. A note on this clone: Its antigen is still unknown.

The receptor's source is a man aged 35-49 years in good health and CMV-seronegative. Sequencing input: PBMCs.

DNA of the CDR3: TGTGCCAGTCAGTTCTCCTACGAGCAGTACTTC. This gives the protein CASQFSYEQYF. The chain uses TRBV6-1 and TRBJ2-7; D is uncertain. Germline lookup yields CDR1 MNHNS and CDR2 SASEGT. The CDR3 length is 11 residues. Trimming left V 9 bases short and J 0 bases short, with 6 bases between.